One and the same sample provided the 20 T cell receptor beta chains below, sequenced in a study of OX40 agonist ivuxolimab in advanced cancers. The repertoire was sequenced with immunoSEQ multiplex PCR; TCRdb's copy has only in-frame clones and lacks some. The sample has roughly 21,000 clones; about 88% are singletons. This sample comprised CD4+ or CD8+ T cells sorted from blood, obtained in a trial of the OX40 agonist ivuxolimab. Receptors originate from an adult with an advanced solid tumor such as melanoma, head and neck, liver or kidney cancer.

This chain connects TRBV11-2 to TRBJ1-2; weak D call: TRBD1 (6 bases). V gave up 5 bases and J gave up 4 bases, with 14 bases separating them. CDR3 length equals 14 residues. Germline CDR1 SGHAT, CDR2 FQNNGV. CDR3 coding DNA: TGTGCCAGCAGCCTAAAACAGGGACCCTATGGCTACACCTTC. Translating it yields CASSLKQGPYGYTF. Filled out from reference TRBV11-2 and TRBJ1-2, the complete variable domain reads EAGVAQSPRYKIIEKRQSVAFWCNPISGHATLYWYQQILGQGPKLLIQFQNNGVVDDSQLPKDRFSAERLKGVDSTLKIQPAKLEDSAVYLCASSLKQGPYGYTFGSGTRLTVV.

This chain joins TRBV7-2 and TRBJ1-5; TRBD1 is a possible D gene (5 bases). The V gene lost 1 base and the J gene lost 4 bases, with 14 bases spanning the gap. Germline CDR1 SGHTA, CDR2 FQGNSA. The CDR3 extends over 16 amino acids. The CDR3 region is CASSLGTRRVNQPQHF. The CDR3 nucleotides are TGTGCCAGCAGCTTAGGGACAAGGAGAGTGAATCAGCCCCAGCATTTT.

This chain links TRBV5-5 with TRBJ2-7; TRBD1 might be the D (6 bases). CDR1 and CDR2 from the germline V gene are SGHKS and YYEKEE (reference sequence). Trimming cost V 4 bases and J 3 bases, with 8 bases left between them. This CDR3 contains 12 residues. CDR3 protein: CASSPGVYEQYF. In nucleotides, the CDR3 is TGTGCCAGCAGCCCAGGGGTCTACGAGCAGTACTTC.

The gene calls are TRBV27 and TRBJ1-5, with D uncertain. Germline CDR1 is MNHEY and CDR2 is SMNVEV (reference sequence). Trimming shortened V by 3 bases and J by 6 bases, and 12 bases separated the two germline ends. The CDR3 spans 14 residues. CDR3 residues: CASSLIGGLQPQHF. The CDR3, as DNA: TGTGCCAGCAGTTTGATCGGAGGGCTTCAGCCCCAGCATTTT.

The rearrangement uses TRBV7-2 and TRBJ2-1; 8 bases line up with TRBD2. The CDR3 length is 18 residues. Germline assignment: CDR1 SGHTA and CDR2 FQGNSA. The ends lost 5 bases at V and 4 bases at J; junction bases unmatched: 16. The CDR3 spells CASSHLPGAGGFYNEQFF. As DNA, the CDR3 is TGTGCCAGCAGCCACCTCCCGGGGGCGGGAGGATTTTACAATGAGCAGTTCTTC.

This clone was seen more than once but under ten times. DNA of the CDR3: TGTGCCAGCAGTTCCAGACCCCAGGGGGCATTGGGCAATCAGCCCCAGCATTTT. It yields the protein CASSSRPQGALGNQPQHF. The genes are TRBV27 and TRBJ1-5, with TRBD1 matching over 8 bases. The CDR3 contains 18 residues. Germline CDR1 MNHEY, CDR2 SMNVEV (reference sequence). The V segment lost 4 bases and the J segment 2 bases; nucleotides outside the gene matches: 13.

The genes are TRBV14 and TRBJ1-2; a weak D match, TRBD1 (6 bases). The CDR3 runs 13 residues. Germline V lookup: CDR1 SGHDN, CDR2 FVKESK. The V gene lost 4 bases and the J gene lost 12 bases, with 18 bases spanning the gap. The CDR3 reads CASSLQGFQVNTF. The CDR3 coding sequence is TGTGCCAGCAGCCTACAGGGATTTCAAGTAAACACCTTC.

The chain uses TRBV9 and TRBJ1-6; weak D call: TRBD1 (5 bases). Germline CDR1 reads SGDLS; CDR2 reads YYNGEE. This CDR3 spans 15 amino acids. Trimming took 3 bases from V and 5 from J, leaving 12 bases between them. The CDR3 here is CASSASGGDNSPLHF. The CDR3 DNA reads as TGTGCCAGCAGCGCTTCTGGGGGAGATAATTCACCCCTCCACTTT. The variable domain in full, with the rest retrieved from reference TRBV9 and TRBJ1-6, is DSGVTQTPKHLITATGQRVTLRCSPRSGDLSVYWYQQSLDQGLQFLIQYYNGEERAKGNILERFSAQQFPDLHSELNLSSLELGDSALYFCASSASGGDNSPLHFGNGTRLTVT.

In nucleotides, the CDR3 is TGTGCCAGCAGCTTGGAACAGAACACCGGGGAGCTGTTTTTT. Translated: CASSLEQNTGELFF. This sequence joins TRBV5-8 and TRBJ2-2; no firm D call. The CDR3 spans 14 residues. The V gene lost 0 bases and the J gene lost 1 base, with 4 bases spanning the gap. Germline CDR1 SGHTS, CDR2 YDEGEE.

CDR3 in amino acids: CASNLGNYGYTF. In DNA form, the CDR3 reads TGTGCCAGCAATCTGGGAAACTATGGCTACACCTTC. V and J are TRBV9 and TRBJ1-2; no clear D. The germline V gene encodes CDR1 SGDLS and CDR2 YYNGEE. V dropped 6 bases and J dropped 2 bases, with 8 bases sitting between them. The CDR3 runs to 12 residues.

The chain links TRBV27 to TRBJ2-3; 9 positions match TRBD2. The CDR3 has 17 amino acids. Germline V gene sequence: CDR1 MNHEY, CDR2 SMNVEV (reference sequence). With 7 bases clipped from V and 1 base from J, the junction kept 12 bases outside the gene matches. The chain's CDR3 is CASTPGGASGGTDTQYF. CDR3 bases: TGTGCCAGCACCCCCGGTGGGGCTAGCGGGGGCACAGATACGCAGTATTTT.

This chain joins TRBV7-9 and TRBJ1-2; 8 nucleotides match TRBD1. Per the germline V gene, CDR1 is SEHNR and CDR2 is FQNEAQ (reference sequence). The CDR3 loop spans 15 amino acids. Losses at the gene ends were 11 bases for V and 3 bases for J; bases not matched to a gene: 14. The CDR3 region is CASGGLETGDYGYTF. The DNA of the CDR3 is TGTGCCTCGGGAGGGCTCGAGACAGGGGACTATGGCTACACCTTC.

The V gene is TRBV2, the J gene TRBJ2-3; D ambiguous. The CDR3 has 11 residues. Trimming took 10 bases from V and 4 from J, leaving 9 bases between them. Germline V gene lookup returns CDR1 SNHLY and CDR2 FYNNEI. This CDR3 reads CATHLSDTQYF. In nucleotides, the CDR3 is TGTGCCACCCACCTCTCAGATACGCAGTATTTT. Combining the CDR3 with reference TRBV2 and TRBJ2-3 gives the whole variable domain EPEVTQTPSHQVTQMGQEVILRCVPISNHLYFYWYRQILGQKVEFLVSFYNNEISEKSEIFDDQFSVERPDGSNFTLKIRSTKLEDSAMYFCATHLSDTQYFGPGTRLTVL.

V gene TRBV5-6 combines with J gene TRBJ1-1, with a possible D match to TRBD1 (5 bases). The CDR3 covers 15 residues. Trimming removed 0 bases from V and 2 bases from J, with 11 bases in between. The germline gives CDR1 SGHDT, CDR2 YYEEEE. The DNA of the CDR3 is TGTGCCAGCAGCTTGGGGGCCCAGGGAAACACTGAAGCTTTCTTT. Residues: CASSLGAQGNTEAFF.

The chain links TRBV10-3 to TRBJ2-3; perhaps TRBD2 as D (6 bases). The CDR3 totals 15 residues. Trimming removed 6 bases at V and 0 bases at J, with 13 bases between. The germline CDR1 and CDR2 sequences are ENHRY and SYGVKD. CDR3 DNA: TGTGCCATCAGGATAAGCGGGCCTAGCACAGATACGCAGTATTTT. Its protein is CAIRISGPSTDTQYF.

The chain combines TRBV6-5 with TRBJ2-7; no clear D gene. Trimming cost V 5 bases and J 0 bases, with 5 bases left between them. CDR3 length: 12 residues. Germline V lookup: CDR1 MNHEY, CDR2 SVGAGI. The CDR3 protein is CASSRDSYEQYF. CDR3 nucleotides: TGTGCCAGCAGTCGTGACTCCTACGAGCAGTACTTC.

This clone was observed a single time. This chain links TRBV27 with TRBJ2-1; TRBD2 matches 8 bases. The CDR3 runs to 14 residues. Germline V gene data show CDR1 as MNHEY and CDR2 as SMNVEV (reference sequence). J was trimmed by 8 bases and V by 8 bases; bases with no gene match: 11. The CDR3 loop reads CASGARGGKDEQFF. CDR3 bases: TGTGCCAGCGGGGCCCGGGGGGGCAAGGATGAGCAGTTCTTC.

This chain joins TRBV27 and TRBJ1-5; no definite D call. Per germline, CDR1 MNHEY and CDR2 SMNVEV (reference sequence). This CDR3 has 14 amino acids. V gave up 5 bases and J gave up 9 bases, with 17 bases separating them. The CDR3: CASSQDRPQSPQHF. The CDR3 DNA is TGTGCCAGCAGTCAGGATCGCCCGCAATCGCCCCAGCATTTT.

This clone was seen just once. The V and J genes are TRBV6-6 and TRBJ1-1; D not certain. Germline V CDR1 and CDR2: MNHNY, SVGAGI (reference sequence). This CDR3 comprises 14 residues. Trimming stripped 6 bases from V and 6 bases from J, with 17 bases between. CDR3 coding DNA: TGTGCCAGCAGGGTAGGTGGGGAAACCGCTGAAGCTTTCTTT. Residues: CASRVGGETAEAFF.

The V gene is TRBV25-1, the J gene TRBJ1-5; D is unclear. Germline V CDR1 and CDR2: MGHDK, SYGVNS. The CDR3 covers 11 residues. The ends were cut back, 8 bases at V and 9 bases at J, with 11 bases in the middle. The CDR3 DNA reads TGTGCCAGCGGGCACCATTGGCCCCAGCATTTT. This encodes CASGHHWPQHF.